Sequencing of this T cell receptor (beta chain) was carried out in a study of CD8 T cells in ankylosing spondylitis. This clonotype was counted between two and nine times. Its antigen is unidentified. The CDR3 has 16 residues. Germline V gene data show CDR1 as LNHNV and CDR2 as YYDKDF (reference sequence). V dropped 0 bases and J dropped 3 bases, with 11 bases sitting between them. Findings of the study overall: Disease-linked clones proved CD8+ and comparatively uncommon in peripheral blood. Seemingly distinctive of ankylosing spondylitis blood was a TCR beta motif formed by eight highly homologous variants. In ankylosing spondylitis patients, matched synovial fluid reportedly showed significant enrichment of disease-linked clones.

TCR beta libraries were made by quantitative 5'-RACE with molecular barcodes. TCRdb redid the calling of the 5' RACE reads with MiXCR, one entry per CDR3 protein. Of roughly 280,000 distinct CDR3 sequences in the sample, roughly 20% were seen once. The V call is TRBV15, the J call TRBJ1-4; TRBD1 might be the D (5 bases). Input material: blood, either unsorted or a sorted T cell fraction (not recorded which). The source of this sequence is a male donor with ankylosing spondylitis or in good health (not recorded which). The CDR3 reads CATSRDGRGPNEKLFF. DNA for the CDR3: TGTGCCACCAGCAGAGATGGGAGGGGCCCTAATGAAAAACTGTTTTTT.